The rows below give T cell receptor beta chains drawn from one sample of a study of early T cells in non-severe SARS-CoV-2 infection. In TCRdb, the 5' RACE reads were re-called with MiXCR into one record per CDR3 protein. In the table there are roughly 53,000 distinct CDR3 sequences, approximately 8% of which are singletons. The specimen comprised whole blood, sampled at baseline. These receptors all stem from an adult who was a healthcare worker with PCR-confirmed SARS-CoV-2 infection or an uninfected control (not recorded which). CDR3s include the opening cysteine and the closing phenylalanine or tryptophan. D genes are given only for firm matches. Only part of the rows carry a size: once, few, many, or a class if the clone is expanded.

D gene,V gene,clone size,J gene,CDR3 DNA,CDR3 protein
-,TRBV7-6,many,TRBJ2-7,TGTGCCAGCAGCCCGACTGGCGTGGGAGAGCAGTACTTC,CASSPTGVGEQYF
-,TRBV19,many,TRBJ2-7,TGTGCCAGTAGCGGGGGGCTCGGTCTTTACGAGCAGTACTTC,CASSGGLGLYEQYF
-,TRBV20-1,few,TRBJ2-7,TGCAGTGCTAGAGACCCCCAGTCCAACTCCTACGAGCAGTACTTC,CSARDPQSNSYEQYF
-,TRBV10-3,many,TRBJ2-6,TGTGCCATCAGGGTGCCTGAGGGGGCCAACGTCCTGACTTTC,CAIRVPEGANVLTF
TRBD2,TRBV7-9,many,TRBJ2-1,TGTGCCAGCAGCCGTACAACTAGCGGGAGGGCGGATGAGCAGTTCTTC,CASSRTTSGRADEQFF
TRBD1,TRBV2,many,TRBJ1-2,TGTGCCAGCACGACAGGGGGAGATGGCTACACCTTC,CASTTGGDGYTF
-,TRBV7-8,many,TRBJ2-2,TGTGCCAGCAGCCGTGAGGCGAACACCGGGGAGCTGTTTTTT,CASSREANTGELFF
-,TRBV7-6,few,TRBJ2-5,TGTGCCAGCAGCTTAGCCAACCCGGGCCAAGGGGAGACCCAGTACTTC,CASSLANPGQGETQYF
TRBD2,TRBV7-3,-,TRBJ2-2,TGTGCCAGCAGCCTACGAGCGGGAGGGAACACCGGGGAGCTGTTTTTT,CASSLRAGGNTGELFF
TRBD1,TRBV30,-,TRBJ2-3,TGTGCCTGGTCACAGGGGGCGAACACAGATACGCAGTATTTT,CAWSQGANTDTQYF
-,TRBV12-3/TRBV12-4,few,TRBJ1-1,TGTGCCAGCACCAAGGTGGGGGTCGAGTCCACTGAAGCTTTCTTT,CASTKVGVESTEAFF
TRBD2,TRBV6-2/TRBV6-3,-,TRBJ2-3,TGTGCCAGCAGTTACGCTAGCGGGAGTCCAGATACGCAGTATTTT,CASSYASGSPDTQYF
TRBD2,TRBV11-2,many,TRBJ2-7,TGTGCCAGCAGCTCGGGACTAGCGGGGCTTTACGAGCAGTACTTC,CASSSGLAGLYEQYF
-,TRBV14,-,TRBJ1-2,TGTGCCAGCAGCCGCACAGCTGGCTCGGGCTACACCTTC,CASSRTAGSGYTF
-,TRBV7-8,-,TRBJ2-5,TGTGCCAGCAGCCTTGGGACGGGGGAGAGAGAGACCCAGTACTTC,CASSLGTGERETQYF